What follows are 28 T cell receptor beta chains derived from one specimen sequenced in a study of T cell repertoires in aging, cancer and after chemotherapy. TRB rearrangements spanning V, D and J were amplified using mixed TRB-A/B primers. One entry per CDR3 protein, called by TCRdb with MiXCR from the multiplex PCR reads. The data contain around 6,000 distinct CDR3 sequences, about 30% of them singletons. Amplification of TCR beta used genomic DNA extracted from peripheral blood. The specimen was blood. These TCRs come from a human donor with a blood cancer.

The chain carries TRBV10-3 and TRBJ1-5, with 7 bases matching TRBD1. This CDR3 spans 15 amino acids. V was pared by 6 bases and J by 4 bases, with 9 bases of the junction left unmatched. In germline, CDR1 is ENHRY, CDR2 SYGVKD. CDR3 region: CAIRPDREVNQPQHF. The CDR3 coding sequence is TGTGCCATCAGGCCAGACAGGGAAGTTAATCAGCCCCAGCATTTT.

This clonotype was observed a handful of times. The chain couples TRBV29-1 to TRBJ1-2; no firm D call. V was pared by 1 base and J by 7 bases, with 13 bases between. CDR1 SQVTM and CDR2 ANQGSEA come from the germline V gene. The CDR3 runs 13 residues. The CDR3 DNA is TGCAGCGTTGAAGGCTCAGCAAGGAGTGGCTACACCTTC. This codes for CSVEGSARSGYTF.

Within the sample, this clonotype is medium-sized. The V call is TRBV27, the J call TRBJ2-5; D is perhaps TRBD2 (6 bases). Germline loops: CDR1 MNHEY, CDR2 SMNVEV (reference sequence). The ends were cut back, 6 bases at V and 6 bases at J, with 17 bases in the middle. CDR3 length: 14 amino acids. In DNA form, the CDR3 reads TGTGCCAGCAGACCGTTGGGGGGAGGCAAGACCCAGTACTTC. Translated: CASRPLGGGKTQYF.

This clonotype was seen only a few times. The chain joins TRBV6-4 to TRBJ2-1; 8 positions agree with TRBD2. V was clipped by 4 bases and J by 7 bases; unmatched bases: 9. This CDR3 spans 15 amino acids. Per germline, CDR1 MRHNA and CDR2 SNTAGT. As DNA, the CDR3 is TGTGCCAGCAGTGTCCATCCCGCGGGGGGTAATGAGCAGTTCTTC. It specifies CASSVHPAGGNEQFF.

This clonotype showed up just a few times. The V gene is TRBV5-3, the J gene TRBJ1-5; 7 nucleotides agree with TRBD1. TRBV5-3 is sorted into the ORF group, with uncertain function. This CDR3 has 15 amino acids. Trimming cost V 4 bases and J 5 bases; bases outside gene matches: 9. CDR3 nucleotide sequence: TGTGCCAGAAGCCCGGGACAGTGTGTTGATCAGCCCCAGCATTTT. It specifies CARSPGQCVDQPQHF.

This clonotype was picked up a small number of times. The genes are TRBV6-6 and TRBJ2-1, with TRBD1 matching 11 bases. The germline V gene encodes CDR1 MNHNY and CDR2 SVGAGI (reference sequence). Trimming at V came to 4 bases and at J to 3 bases, leaving 2 bases not matched to a gene. The CDR3 contains 15 residues. The CDR3 spells CASSSGTGGYNEQFF. The CDR3 nucleotides are TGTGCCAGCAGTTCCGGGACAGGGGGCTACAATGAGCAGTTCTTC.

This chain joins TRBV7-9 and TRBJ1-1; no definite D call. V gave up 5 bases and J gave up 0 bases, with 10 bases separating them. CDR3 length: 14 amino acids. Per germline, CDR1 SEHNR and CDR2 FQNEAQ (reference sequence). CDR3 sequence reads: CASSPSGVNTEAFF. CDR3 coding DNA: TGTGCCAGCAGCCCCAGCGGCGTGAACACTGAAGCTTTCTTT.

The genes are TRBV28 and TRBJ1-4, with a possible D match to TRBD1 (5 bases). Germline V CDR1 and CDR2: MDHEN, SYDVKM. The CDR3 loop spans 15 amino acids. V lost 4 bases and J 0 bases, leaving 9 bases between the germline ends. The CDR3 here is CASSSGDATNEKLFF. The CDR3 bases are TGTGCCAGCAGTTCGGGGGATGCAACTAATGAAAAACTGTTTTTT.

This clonotype was observed a single time. The germline gene is not matched at one end of the junction; a read error may be the cause. V and J are TRBV6-1 and TRBJ1-5; TRBD1 is a possible D gene (5 bases). Germline V gene lookup returns CDR1 MNHNS and CDR2 SASEGT. CDR3 length: 15 amino acids. The CDR3 region is CTSSEARGFLQHQHF. In DNA, the CDR3 is TGTACCAGCAGTGAAGCAAGGGGCTTTCTGCAGCACCAGCATTTT.

This clonotype was seen only once. V usage is TRBV18 and J usage is TRBJ1-1; D remains ambiguous. Germline CDR1 KGHSH, CDR2 LQKENI. V lost 2 bases to trimming and J lost 5 bases, with 18 bases between them. CDR3 size: 16 residues. The DNA of the CDR3 is TGTGCCAGCTCACCAGGGGTTTTAGCCCTAAAGACTGAAGCTTTCTTT. This translates into CASSPGVLALKTEAFF.

This clonotype was recorded a few times. The CDR3 DNA reads TGTGCCAGCATGCCGGGACGTGTTATTGGAGAGACCCAGTACTTC. It codes for CASMPGRVIGETQYF. This chain joins TRBV6-1 and TRBJ2-5, with D perhaps being TRBD1 or TRBD2 (5 bases each). CDR3 length: 15 amino acids. Germline V gene lookup returns CDR1 MNHNS and CDR2 SASEGT. V dropped 7 bases and J dropped 4 bases, with 19 bases sitting between them.

Only a few counts were recorded for this clonotype. The rearrangement joins TRBV5-6 to TRBJ1-2; 8 bases map to TRBD1. Germline V CDR1 and CDR2: SGHDT, YYEEEE. This CDR3 has 15 amino acids. J was trimmed by 5 bases and V by 4 bases; bases with no gene match: 10. The CDR3: CASSHQPTGEYGYTF. CDR3 sequence (DNA): TGTGCCAGCAGCCACCAACCGACAGGGGAATATGGCTACACCTTC. Full variable domain (rest looked up from reference TRBV5-6 and TRBJ1-2): DAGVTQSPTHLIKTRGQQVTLRCSPKSGHDTVSWYQQALGQGPQFIFQYYEEEERQRGNFPDRFSGHQFPNYSSELNVNALLLGDSALYLCASSHQPTGEYGYTFGSGTRLTVV.

The rearrangement uses TRBV6-1 and TRBJ1-4; D gene uncertain. The CDR3 extends over 13 amino acids. Between the trimmed V and J ends, which lost 6 bases and 12 bases, there was a span of 17 bases. The germline gives CDR1 MNHNS, CDR2 SASEGT. CDR3 DNA sequence: TGTGCCAGCAGAACACCCGGCGGTATAGAACTGTTTTTT. The encoded protein is CASRTPGGIELFF.

CDR3 coding DNA: TGTGCCAGCAGTTACGCAGACAGAGGCCAATCGCGAGAGCAGTACTTC. Its protein product is CASSYADRGQSREQYF. The genes are TRBV6-6 and TRBJ2-7; TRBD1 is a possible D gene (5 bases). The CDR3 has 16 residues. The V and J ends lost 2 bases and 7 bases respectively, with 21 bases between them. In germline, CDR1 is MNHNY, CDR2 SVGAGI (reference sequence).

This sequence joins TRBV5-5 and TRBJ1-2; no clear D. The germline V gene has CDR1 SGHKS and CDR2 YYEKEE (reference sequence). The CDR3 length is 12 residues. V lost 4 bases, J lost 5 bases, and 9 bases lay in between. CDR3 sequence: CASSPTSYGYTF. In DNA, the CDR3 is TGTGCCAGCAGCCCTACTTCATATGGCTACACCTTC.

This clonotype was observed a handful of times. J is TRBJ1-1 and V is TRBV6-5, with D possibly matching TRBD1 (5 bases). This CDR3 has 15 residues. Germline assignment: CDR1 MNHEY and CDR2 SVGAGI. V was trimmed by 2 bases and J by 5 bases, leaving 15 bases between them. Here the CDR3 DNA reads TGTGCCAGCAGTTACAGACAGCTAAGGGGTACTGAAGCTTTCTTT. This codes for CASSYRQLRGTEAFF.

The gene calls are TRBV19 and TRBJ2-7; 7 bases are shared with TRBD1. The CDR3 is 14 residues long. The germline V gene encodes CDR1 LNHDA and CDR2 SQIVND (reference sequence). Unmatched junction bases numbered 12, after V lost 8 bases and J lost 5 bases. CDR3 nucleotide sequence: TGTGCCAGTTCCTTCGAAGGGGGCTGGAACGAGCAGTACTTC. Its translation is CASSFEGGWNEQYF. Drawing the rest from reference TRBV19 and TRBJ2-7, the complete variable domain is DGGITQSPKYLFRKEGQNVTLSCEQNLNHDAMYWYRQDPGQGLRLIYYSQIVNDFQKGDIAEGYSVSREKKESFPLTVTSAQKNPTAFYLCASSFEGGWNEQYFGPGTRLTVT.

The chain links TRBV10-3 to TRBJ2-2, with 9 bases fitting TRBD2. Germline lookup yields CDR1 ENHRY and CDR2 SYGVKD. With 1 base clipped from V and 4 bases from J, the junction kept 4 bases outside the gene matches. This CDR3 contains 16 residues. The CDR3: CAISEYLTSGTGELFF. CDR3 nucleotides: TGTGCCATCAGTGAGTATTTGACTAGCGGCACCGGGGAGCTGTTTTTT.

About this clonotype itself: A read error may be the cause here, since a much bigger clone is one base away. J is TRBJ2-3 and V is TRBV29-1; TRBD2 matches at 7 bases. The J segment lost 7 bases and the V segment lost 4 bases, leaving 14 bases of the junction unmatched. The CDR3 is 15 residues long. Germline CDR1 is SQVTM and CDR2 is ANQGSEA. CDR3 nucleotides: TGCAGCGTTGGACTCGGCGGGAGTGGGTTAAATACGCAGTATTTT. Amino acid sequence: CSVGLGGSGLNTQYF.

The chain joins TRBV6-1 to TRBJ2-5; D not certain. CDR1 and CDR2 (germline): MNHNS, SASEGT. This CDR3 is 12 amino acids long. The V gene lost 5 bases and the J gene lost 7 bases, with 11 bases spanning the gap. In DNA, the CDR3 is TGTGCCAGCAGTTATATCCCGGGGACCCAGTACTTC. This encodes CASSYIPGTQYF.

This clonotype showed up just a few times. V gene TRBV4-2 combines with J gene TRBJ2-2; 9 bases are a match to TRBD2. This CDR3 has 15 residues. Germline CDR1 is LGHNA and CDR2 is YNFKEQ. Germline trimming cut 4 bases from V and 6 bases from J; bases unmatched to any gene: 6. The CDR3 sequence: CASSLGLASAGELFF. In DNA, the CDR3 is TGTGCCAGCAGCCTTGGACTAGCGAGCGCCGGGGAGCTGTTTTTT.

Details on this clonotype: Just one base apart from a much larger clone, this may be a read error. The rearrangement joins TRBV19 to TRBJ2-5, with 10 bases identical to TRBD2. The assigned J gene may be wrong: the sequence end matches TRBJ2-1 better. This CDR3 is built from 16 residues. Germline loops: CDR1 LNHDA, CDR2 SQIVND (reference sequence). The CDR3 DNA sequence: TGTGCCAGTAGTACCAGCGGGAGGGCCGGAGGAAGTAAGCAGTTCTTC. Its protein is CASSTSGRAGGSKQFF.

In its sample, this clonotype was seen a few times. The chain is built from TRBV27 and TRBJ2-7; TRBD2 aligns across 9 bases. The trim removed 3 bases at V and 0 bases at J, leaving 6 bases unmatched. Per germline, CDR1 MNHEY and CDR2 SMNVEV (reference sequence). This CDR3 has 16 residues. The CDR3 nucleotides are TGTGCCAGCAGTTTCAAGACTAGCGGCTTCTCCTACGAGCAGTACTTC. It translates to CASSFKTSGFSYEQYF.

This clonotype turned up a few times. The chain recombines TRBV5-1 with TRBJ1-6; no definite D call. V was trimmed by 0 bases and J by 10 bases, leaving 14 bases between them. Germline V gives CDR1 SGHRS, CDR2 YFSETQ. This CDR3 is built from 15 residues. The CDR3, as DNA: TGCGCCAGCAGCTTGGGGCCAGGCCTGGGATCACCCCTCCACTTT. This translates into CASSLGPGLGSPLHF.

In its sample, this clonotype ranks as medium-sized. The chain combines TRBV13 with TRBJ2-1, with D possibly being TRBD1 or TRBD2 (5 bases each). The CDR3 length is 13 residues. CDR1 and CDR2 (germline): PRHDT, FYEKMQ (reference sequence). The germline V and J ends were trimmed by 4 bases and 6 bases, with 10 bases remaining between them. The CDR3 reads CASSYRTFNEQFF. Here the CDR3 DNA reads TGTGCCAGCAGCTACAGGACTTTCAATGAGCAGTTCTTC. The entire variable domain, with the rest obtained from reference TRBV13 and TRBJ2-1, is as follows: AAGVIQSPRHLIKEKRETATLKCYPIPRHDTVYWYQQGPGQDPQFLISFYEKMQSDKGSIPDRFSAQQFSDYHSELNMSSLELGDSALYFCASSYRTFNEQFFGPGTRLTVL.

This clonotype is labeled medium-sized (0.01 to 0.1%). V usage is TRBV19 and J usage is TRBJ2-2; no clear D. V dropped 7 bases and J dropped 1 base, with 10 bases sitting between them. Germline CDR1 and CDR2: LNHDA and SQIVND (reference sequence). The CDR3 contains 14 residues. The CDR3 region has the DNA TGTGCCAGTACCCGCACGTTGAACACCGGGGAGCTGTTTTTT. It specifies CASTRTLNTGELFF.

V usage is TRBV30 and J usage is TRBJ2-3, with D possibly being TRBD1 or TRBD2 (6 bases each). V lost 2 bases and J 3 bases, leaving 12 bases between the germline ends. Germline assignment: CDR1 GTSNPN and CDR2 SVGIG (reference sequence). CDR3 size: 14 residues. The CDR3 DNA sequence: TGTGCCTGGAGTCAAGGGGGGCGGACAGATACGCAGTATTTT. This encodes CAWSQGGRTDTQYF.

The J gene is TRBJ2-2, the V gene TRBV6-2 or TRBV6-3; D might be TRBD2 (6 bases). CDR3 size: 14 residues. V was shortened by 11 bases and J by 6 bases, with 19 bases between the two germline ends. CDR1 is MNHEY and CDR2 is SVGEGT in the germline V gene. The CDR3 nucleotides are TGTGCCGCCGAAGGAGGCGGGGCGGCCGGGGAGCTGTTTTTT. Protein sequence: CAAEGGGAAGELFF.